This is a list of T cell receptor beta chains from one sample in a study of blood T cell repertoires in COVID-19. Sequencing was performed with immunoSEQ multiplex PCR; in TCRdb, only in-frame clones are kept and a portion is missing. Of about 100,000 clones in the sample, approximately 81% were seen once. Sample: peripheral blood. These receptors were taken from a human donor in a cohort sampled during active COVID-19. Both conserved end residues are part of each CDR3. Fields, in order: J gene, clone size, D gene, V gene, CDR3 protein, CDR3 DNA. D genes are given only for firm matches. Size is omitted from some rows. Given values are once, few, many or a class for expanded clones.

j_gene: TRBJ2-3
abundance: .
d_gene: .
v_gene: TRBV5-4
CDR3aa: CASSSPAGPDTQYF
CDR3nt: TGTGCCAGCAGCTCTCCGGCGGGCCCAGATACGCAGTATTTT

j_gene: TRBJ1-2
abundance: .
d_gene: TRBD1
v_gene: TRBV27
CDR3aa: CASSRQGDGSYGYTF
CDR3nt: TGTGCCAGCAGTCGACAGGGGGACGGCAGCTATGGCTACACCTTC

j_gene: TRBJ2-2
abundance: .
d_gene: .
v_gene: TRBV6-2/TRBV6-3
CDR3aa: CASSYYSRRQTGLSNTGELFF
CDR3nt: TGTGCCAGCAGTTACTACAGCCGGCGCCAAACAGGACTATCGAACACCGGGGAGCTGTTTTTT

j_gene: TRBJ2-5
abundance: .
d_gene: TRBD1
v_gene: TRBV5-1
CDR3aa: CASSYGTVGRETQYF
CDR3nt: TGCGCCAGCAGCTACGGGACAGTGGGTAGGGAGACCCAGTACTTC

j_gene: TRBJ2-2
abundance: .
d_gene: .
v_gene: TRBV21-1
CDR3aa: CASSKEGLASCPRELFF
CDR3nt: TGTGCCAGCAGCAAAGAAGGGCTAGCCTCGTGTCCCCGGGAGCTGTTTTTT

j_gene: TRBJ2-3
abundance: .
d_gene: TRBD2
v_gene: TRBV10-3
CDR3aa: CATGLARTDTQYF
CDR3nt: TGTGCCACGGGACTAGCCCGCACAGATACGCAGTATTTT

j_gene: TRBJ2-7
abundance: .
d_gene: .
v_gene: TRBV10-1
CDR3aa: CASSEEEGIPRAYEQYF
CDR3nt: TGCGCCAGCAGTGAGGAGGAGGGCATACCTAGGGCTTACGAGCAGTACTTC

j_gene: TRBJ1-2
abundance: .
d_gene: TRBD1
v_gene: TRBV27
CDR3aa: CASSHRGQGHLDKSYGYTF
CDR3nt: TGTGCCAGCAGCCACAGGGGACAGGGGCATCTGGATAAGAGCTATGGCTACACCTTC

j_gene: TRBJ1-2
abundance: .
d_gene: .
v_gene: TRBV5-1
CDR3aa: CASSPGHVNYGYTF
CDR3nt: TGCGCCAGCAGTCCGGGACATGTGAACTATGGCTACACCTTC

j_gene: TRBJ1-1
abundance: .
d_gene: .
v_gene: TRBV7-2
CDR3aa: CASSLGQRNTEAFF
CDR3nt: TGTGCCAGCAGCTTAGGTCAGCGTAACACTGAAGCTTTCTTT

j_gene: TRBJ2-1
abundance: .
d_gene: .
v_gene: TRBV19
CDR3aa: CASSARSREETPFNEQFF
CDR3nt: TGTGCCAGTAGTGCCCGGTCGAGGGAGGAGACTCCCTTCAATGAGCAGTTCTTC

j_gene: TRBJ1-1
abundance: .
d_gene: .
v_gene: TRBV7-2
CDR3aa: CASSPYRADTEAFF
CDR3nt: TGTGCCAGCAGCCCCTACAGGGCGGACACTGAAGCTTTCTTT

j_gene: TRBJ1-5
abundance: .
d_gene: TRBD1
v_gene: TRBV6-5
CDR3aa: CATTGGARQPQHF
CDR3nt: TGTGCCACAACAGGGGGGGCGCGTCAGCCCCAGCATTTT

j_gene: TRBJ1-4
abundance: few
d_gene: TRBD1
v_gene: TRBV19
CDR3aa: CASTTGGWSNEKLFF
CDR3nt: TGTGCCAGTACGACAGGGGGCTGGTCTAATGAAAAACTGTTTTTT

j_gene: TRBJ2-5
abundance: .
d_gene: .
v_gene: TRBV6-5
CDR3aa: CASRAGQETQYF
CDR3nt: TGTGCCAGCCGAGCGGGCCAAGAGACCCAGTACTTC

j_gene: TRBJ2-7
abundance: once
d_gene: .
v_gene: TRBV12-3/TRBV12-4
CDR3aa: CASSGDWGEQYF
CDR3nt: TGTGCCAGCAGTGGGGACTGGGGCGAGCAGTACTTC

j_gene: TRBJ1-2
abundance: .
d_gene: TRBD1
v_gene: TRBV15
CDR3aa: CATSRGLSGTGGSYTF
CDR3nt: TGTGCCACCAGCAGAGGTCTCTCCGGGACAGGGGGGAGCTACACCTTC

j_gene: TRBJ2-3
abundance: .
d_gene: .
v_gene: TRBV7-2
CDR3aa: CASRQTGTDTQYF
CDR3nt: TGTGCCAGCAGGCAAACGGGCACAGATACGCAGTATTTT

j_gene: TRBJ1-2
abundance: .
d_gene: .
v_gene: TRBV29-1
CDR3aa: CSVTQGSYGYTF
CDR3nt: TGCAGCGTTACCCAGGGGAGCTATGGCTACACCTTC

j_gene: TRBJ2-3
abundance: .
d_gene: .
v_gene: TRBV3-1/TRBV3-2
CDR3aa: CASSRAPTGTDTQYF
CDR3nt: TGTGCCAGCAGCCGAGCTCCTACGGGCACAGATACGCAGTATTTT

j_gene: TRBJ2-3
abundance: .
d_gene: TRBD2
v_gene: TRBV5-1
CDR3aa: CASSPTGTSGGAGDTQYF
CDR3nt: TGCGCCAGCAGCCCAACAGGGACTAGCGGGGGGGCAGGAGATACGCAGTATTTT

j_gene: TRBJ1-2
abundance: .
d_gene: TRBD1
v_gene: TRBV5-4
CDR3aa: CASSVTGNGYTF
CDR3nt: TGTGCCAGCAGCGTGACAGGGAACGGCTACACCTTC

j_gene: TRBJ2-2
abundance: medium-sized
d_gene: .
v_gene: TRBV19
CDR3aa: CASNLQGNTGELFF
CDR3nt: TGTGCCAGTAACCTACAGGGCAACACCGGGGAGCTGTTTTTT

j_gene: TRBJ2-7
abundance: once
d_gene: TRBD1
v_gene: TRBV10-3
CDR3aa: CAISESRTGKVQQYF
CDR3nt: TGTGCCATCAGTGAGTCTCGGACAGGGAAGGTTCAGCAGTACTTC

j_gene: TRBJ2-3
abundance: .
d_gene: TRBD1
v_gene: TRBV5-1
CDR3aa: CASSGGTGSTDTQYF
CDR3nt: TGCGCCAGCAGCGGAGGGACAGGGAGCACAGATACGCAGTATTTT

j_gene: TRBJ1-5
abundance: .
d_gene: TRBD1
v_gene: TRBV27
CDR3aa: CASSVGQGSTMNQPQHF
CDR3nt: TGTGCCAGCAGTGTAGGACAGGGGTCTACCATGAATCAGCCCCAGCATTTT

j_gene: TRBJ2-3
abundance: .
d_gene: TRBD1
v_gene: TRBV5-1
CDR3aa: CASSTRTGGSTDTQYF
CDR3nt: TGCGCCAGCAGCACACGGACAGGGGGGTCCACAGATACGCAGTATTTT

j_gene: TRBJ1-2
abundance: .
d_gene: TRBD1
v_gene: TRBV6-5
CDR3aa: CASSYWVGTGGKGYTF
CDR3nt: TGTGCCAGCAGTTACTGGGTAGGAACAGGGGGCAAAGGCTACACCTTC

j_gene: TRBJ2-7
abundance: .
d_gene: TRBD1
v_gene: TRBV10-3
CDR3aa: CAISEAGQGSSYEQYF
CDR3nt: TGTGCCATCAGTGAGGCGGGACAGGGGAGCTCCTACGAGCAGTACTTC

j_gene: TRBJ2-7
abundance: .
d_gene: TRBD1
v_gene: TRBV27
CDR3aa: CASSYPGQGGEQYF
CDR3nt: TGTGCCAGCAGTTACCCAGGACAGGGCGGCGAGCAGTACTTC

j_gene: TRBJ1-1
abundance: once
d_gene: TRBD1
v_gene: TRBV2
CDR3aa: CASILDRAEAFF
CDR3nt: TGTGCCAGCATCCTCGACAGGGCTGAAGCTTTCTTT

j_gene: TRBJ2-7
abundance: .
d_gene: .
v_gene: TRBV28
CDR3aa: CASSQTTTGRGQYF
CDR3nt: TGTGCCAGCAGTCAAACGACGACAGGCCGCGGGCAGTACTTC

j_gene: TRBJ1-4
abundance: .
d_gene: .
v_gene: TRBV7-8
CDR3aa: CASSLLIQAAPRNEKLFF
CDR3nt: TGTGCCAGCAGCCTTCTCATACAGGCGGCCCCACGCAATGAAAAACTGTTTTTT